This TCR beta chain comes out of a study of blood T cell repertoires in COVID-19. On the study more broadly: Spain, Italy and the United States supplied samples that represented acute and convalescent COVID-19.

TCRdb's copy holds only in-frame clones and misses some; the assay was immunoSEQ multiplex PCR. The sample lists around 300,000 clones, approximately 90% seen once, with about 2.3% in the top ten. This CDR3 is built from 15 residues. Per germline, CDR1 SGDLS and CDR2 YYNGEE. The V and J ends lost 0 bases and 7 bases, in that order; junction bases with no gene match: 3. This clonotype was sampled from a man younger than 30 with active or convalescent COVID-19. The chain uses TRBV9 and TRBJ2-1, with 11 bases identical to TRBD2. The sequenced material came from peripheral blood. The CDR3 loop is CASSVVAGGPNEQFF. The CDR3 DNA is TGTGCCAGCAGCGTAGTAGCGGGGGGGCCAAATGAGCAGTTCTTC.